These T cell receptor beta chains were read from a single sample in a study of shared clonotypes between healthy human individuals. The assay was immunoSEQ multiplex PCR, and TCRdb's table has in-frame clones only and misses some. The sample yields some 2,000,000 clones, around 95% seen once. The sample comprised naive CD4+ T cells sorted from blood. The receptors stem from a man aged 18 to 30 in good health. CDR3s include the opening cysteine and the closing phenylalanine or tryptophan. The order of the fields is J gene, V gene, clone size, D gene, CDR3 DNA, CDR3 protein. D genes are given only for firm matches. Clone size appears in some rows only: once, few, many, or a class for an expanded clone.

TRBJ2-7 | TRBV18 | once | TRBD1 | TGTGCCAGCTCACCGGCCAGGGGGATGTACTTGGAGCAGTACTTC | CASSPARGMYLEQYF
TRBJ2-1 | TRBV30 | - | - | TGTGCCTGGAGCCCCCCGGGACAAAGTCAATTCTTC | CAWSPPGQSQFF
TRBJ1-2 | TRBV6-5 | once | TRBD1 | TGTGCCAGCAGTTACGCAGGGGGCCCGTACTATGGCTACACCTTC | CASSYAGGPYYGYTF
TRBJ1-3 | TRBV18 | - | - | TGTGCCAGCGCGACAGATCTCTCTGGAAACACCATATATTTT | CASATDLSGNTIYF
TRBJ2-5 | TRBV10-3 | once | - | TGTGCCATCAGTGATCGGGAGACCCAGTACTTC | CAISDRETQYF
TRBJ1-2 | TRBV29-1 | - | - | TGCAGCGCCAAGGGGGGCGGACAGTCTTATGGCTACACCTTC | CSAKGGGQSYGYTF
TRBJ2-2 | TRBV6-5 | - | - | TGTGCCAGCAGTTACTCGAACAGGAACACCGGGGAGCTGTTTTTT | CASSYSNRNTGELFF
TRBJ2-7 | TRBV6-5 | - | TRBD2 | TGTGCCAGCAGTCCTCAAGCGGGGGGGCGGTACGAGCAGTACTTC | CASSPQAGGRYEQYF
TRBJ2-3 | TRBV5-1 | - | - | TGCGCCAGCAGCTTGGAGAGGACCATTGAAGCGCAGTATTTT | CASSLERTIEAQYF
TRBJ1-4 | TRBV4-1 | - | TRBD1 | TGCGCCAGCAGCCAGACCGGGACAGTAAATGAAAAACTGTTTTTT | CASSQTGTVNEKLFF
TRBJ2-1 | TRBV25-1 | - | - | TGTGCCAGCAGTGAAGCGTCGTACAATGAGCAGTTCTTC | CASSEASYNEQFF
TRBJ1-5 | TRBV2 | - | - | TGTGCCAGCAGGGACCCTAATAGCAATCAGCCCCAGCATTTT | CASRDPNSNQPQHF
TRBJ2-3 | TRBV7-2 | - | - | TGTGCCAGCAGCACGACCGGGGGGCAAGATACGCAGTATTTT | CASSTTGGQDTQYF
TRBJ1-2 | TRBV6-5 | - | - | TGTGCCAGCAGGCGAGCCGTGGGCGGGCGCGGCTACACCTTC | CASRRAVGGRGYTF
TRBJ1-3 | TRBV7-2 | - | - | TGTGCCAGCAGCTTAACCTTGTCGGACACCTCTGGAAACACCATATATTTT | CASSLTLSDTSGNTIYF
TRBJ2-1 | TRBV28 | - | - | TGTGCCAGCAGTTTAACAGGGTTTGCGAATGAGCAGTTCTTC | CASSLTGFANEQFF
TRBJ1-2 | TRBV6-5 | - | - | TGTGCCAGCAGTTACTCCGTGGAGGTCTTTGGCTACACCTTC | CASSYSVEVFGYTF
TRBJ2-7 | TRBV18 | - | - | TGTGCCAGCTCACCCGTCAGTGGAGGGCTCGAGCAGTACTTC | CASSPVSGGLEQYF
TRBJ2-2 | TRBV4-1 | - | TRBD1 | TGCGCCAGCAGCGCACAGGGGGCCGGGGAGCTGTTTTTT | CASSAQGAGELFF
TRBJ1-1 | TRBV6-5 | once | - | TGTGCCAGCAGTTTAAGGCAATTGAAAAACACTGAAGCTTTCTTT | CASSLRQLKNTEAFF
TRBJ1-1 | TRBV7-2 | - | - | TGTGCCAGCAGCTTGGGAGGGAAGACTGAAGCTTTCTTT | CASSLGGKTEAFF
TRBJ1-2 | TRBV2 | - | - | TGTGCCAGCAGCCCCACTGTGGTTGGCTACACCTTC | CASSPTVVGYTF
TRBJ2-7 | TRBV30 | - | - | TGTGCCTGGAGTGGACAGGACTACGAGCAGTACTTC | CAWSGQDYEQYF
TRBJ2-2 | TRBV1 | - | - | TGCACCAGCAGCCAACCTTACTCGGGACTAGCGGGAGGATACACCGGGGAGCTGTTTTTT | CTSSQPYSGLAGGYTGELFF
TRBJ2-7 | TRBV9 | - | - | TGTGCCAGCAGCGGACACGTGGGGAGCGAGCAGTACTTC | CASSGHVGSEQYF
TRBJ1-4 | TRBV5-1 | - | - | TGCGCCAGCAGCCAACGGACAGACTCTAATGAAAAACTGTTTTTT | CASSQRTDSNEKLFF
TRBJ1-1 | TRBV28 | - | - | TGTGCCAGCAGCCCAGTGGGACCGAACACTGAAGCTTTCTTT | CASSPVGPNTEAFF
TRBJ2-6 | TRBV7-9 | - | TRBD1 | TGTGCCAGCAGACTAGGACAGGTTATCTCTGGGGCCAACGTCCTGACTTTC | CASRLGQVISGANVLTF
TRBJ2-3 | TRBV2 | - | - | TGTGCCAGCAGTGAATTTGGTACTAGTACTGATACGCAGTATTTT | CASSEFGTSTDTQYF
TRBJ1-3 | TRBV5-5 | - | - | TGTGCCAGCAGCTTGGCCGAGGGAATTCCTGGAAACACCATATATTTT | CASSLAEGIPGNTIYF
TRBJ2-1 | TRBV7-3 | once | - | TGTGCCAGCAGCCGCCCGGGGGAGCCCGTCTCGTTCTTC | CASSRPGEPVSFF
TRBJ1-4 | TRBV5-5 | - | - | TGTGCCAGCAGCTTGGCGATCGGGGAGGGATCTAATGAAAAACTGTTTTTT | CASSLAIGEGSNEKLFF
TRBJ2-7 | TRBV9 | - | TRBD1 | TGTGCCAGCAGCGTAGGGGACAGGGGCTCCTACGAGCAGTACTTC | CASSVGDRGSYEQYF
TRBJ1-4 | TRBV7-9 | - | - | TGTGCCAGCAGCGACAGAGAAAAACTGTTTTTT | CASSDREKLFF
TRBJ1-2 | TRBV7-7 | - | - | TGTGCTAGCAGCTCGGAAGGGAAAGCCCATCGAGGTGGCTACACCTTC | CASSSEGKAHRGGYTF
TRBJ2-7 | TRBV2 | - | TRBD1 | TGTGCCAGCAGTCGGACAGGGGACCACGAGCAGTACTTC | CASSRTGDHEQYF
TRBJ2-3 | TRBV29-1 | - | TRBD2 | TGCAGCCAGGGTAGCGGGGTTAGCACAGATACGCAGTATTTT | CSQGSGVSTDTQYF
TRBJ2-3 | TRBV30 | - | TRBD2 | TGTGCCTGGAGTGGACTAGCGGGGGCCAGCACAGATACGCAGTATTTT | CAWSGLAGASTDTQYF
TRBJ1-6 | TRBV28 | - | TRBD1 | TGTGCCAGCACAATGGACAGGAGTAATTCACCCCTCCACTTT | CASTMDRSNSPLHF
TRBJ2-3 | TRBV9 | - | TRBD2 | TGTGCCAGCAGCGTATTTAGCGGGATAAAAGATACGCAGTATTTT | CASSVFSGIKDTQYF
TRBJ1-1 | TRBV7-9 | - | - | TGTGCCAGCACCCTCATGGGCGGTGAAGCTTTCTTT | CASTLMGGEAFF
TRBJ1-2 | TRBV4-2 | - | - | TGTGCCAGCAGCCAAGATAGGTTGGGGCACTATGGCTACACCTTC | CASSQDRLGHYGYTF
TRBJ2-5 | TRBV5-5 | - | TRBD2 | TGTGCCAGCAGCTTGGCCGGGGGGCAAGAGACCCAGTACTTC | CASSLAGGQETQYF
TRBJ1-5 | TRBV5-1 | - | TRBD1 | TGCGCCAGCACCTCAGGACAGGGAAATCAGCCCCAGCATTTT | CASTSGQGNQPQHF
TRBJ1-1 | TRBV28 | - | TRBD1 | TGTGCCAGCAGTTTATGGGGGACAGGGGACTTGAACACTGAAGCTTTCTTT | CASSLWGTGDLNTEAFF
TRBJ2-1 | TRBV18 | - | - | TGTGCCAGCTCACATCTTTCAGCGTACAATGAGCAGTTCTTC | CASSHLSAYNEQFF
TRBJ1-3 | TRBV6-5 | - | - | TGTGCCAGCAGTTTGGGGACCCGAAACACCATATATTTT | CASSLGTRNTIYF
TRBJ2-1 | TRBV30 | - | TRBD2 | TGTGCCTGGAGCGCTGCGTTGACTAGCGGGATCGGCAATGAGCAGTTCTTC | CAWSAALTSGIGNEQFF
TRBJ2-5 | TRBV10-3 | - | - | TGTGCCATCAGCGATCTTGGGTCAGTGGCCCAGTACTTC | CAISDLGSVAQYF
TRBJ1-5 | TRBV6-1 | - | - | TGTGCCAGCGGCCCGCCCCACGGTCAGCCCCAGCATTTT | CASGPPHGQPQHF
TRBJ2-7 | TRBV6-6 | - | TRBD1 | TGTGCCAGCAGCCGACAGGGAGAAGGCTACGAGCAGTACTTC | CASSRQGEGYEQYF
TRBJ2-7 | TRBV28 | - | TRBD2 | TGTGCCATCTTAGACGGGAGGACCTACGAGCAGTACTTC | CAILDGRTYEQYF
TRBJ1-1 | TRBV19 | - | - | TGTGCCAGTAGTATAGCGCGGGGTTTTGGCACTGAAGCTTTCTTT | CASSIARGFGTEAFF
TRBJ2-3 | TRBV10-3 | - | - | TGTGCCATCAGTGAGCGGGAGACCTGGCAGTATTTT | CAISERETWQYF
TRBJ2-1 | TRBV6-5 | - | TRBD1 | TGTGCCAGCAGCGTGGGACAGGGTAGGAATGAGCAGTTCTTC | CASSVGQGRNEQFF
TRBJ2-1 | TRBV18 | - | - | TGTGCCAGCTCACCGGGAAGGAGCTACAATGAGCAGTTCTTC | CASSPGRSYNEQFF
TRBJ2-7 | TRBV6-5 | - | TRBD2 | TGTGCCAGCAAGCCTAGCGGGTTAGACTACGAGCAGTACTTC | CASKPSGLDYEQYF